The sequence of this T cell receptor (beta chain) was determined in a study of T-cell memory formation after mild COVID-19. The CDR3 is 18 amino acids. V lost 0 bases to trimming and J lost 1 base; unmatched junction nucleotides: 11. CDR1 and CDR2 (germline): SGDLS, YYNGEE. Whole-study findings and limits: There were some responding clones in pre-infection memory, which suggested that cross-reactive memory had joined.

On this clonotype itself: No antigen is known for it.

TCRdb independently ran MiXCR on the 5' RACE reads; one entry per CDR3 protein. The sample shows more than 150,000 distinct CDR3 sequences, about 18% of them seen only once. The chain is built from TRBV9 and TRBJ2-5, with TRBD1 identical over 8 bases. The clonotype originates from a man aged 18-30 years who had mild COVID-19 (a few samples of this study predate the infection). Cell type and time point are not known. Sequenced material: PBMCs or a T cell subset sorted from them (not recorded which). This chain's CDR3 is CASSVGSPWGQAQETQYF. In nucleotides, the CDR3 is TGTGCCAGCAGCGTAGGGTCTCCTTGGGGACAGGCCCAAGAGACCCAGTACTTC.